This T cell receptor beta chain was documented in a study of T cell repertoires in cytomegalovirus infection. Study information: Public TCR beta signature analysis indicated the presence of both CMV infection and matching HLA type.

The CDR3 length is 15 residues. From germline, CDR1 is MNHNS and CDR2 SASEGT. Trimming took 6 bases from V and 0 from J; bases not matched to a gene: 3. TCRdb re-called the reads with MiXCR, one entry per CDR3 protein. The sample holds about 330,000 distinct CDR3 sequences, roughly 34% seen once. A note on this clonotype: What it binds is not known.

Study-level findings and limits: The study found HLA-C-restricted CMV-specific TCR beta clonotypes dominating the ex vivo response.

This specimen consisted of cultured PBMCs, obtained from culture after CMV antigen stimulation. V gene TRBV6-1 combines with J gene TRBJ2-5; 11 positions match TRBD2. This TCR was recovered from a human donor in good health (CMV status not recorded). Some clones in this sample may be carry-over from other donors' samples. CDR3 loop: CASRPSGRYQETQYF. Here the CDR3 DNA reads TGTGCCAGCAGACCTAGCGGGAGGTACCAAGAGACCCAGTACTTC.